The clone carrying this TCR beta chain appeared many times. Its antigen is currently unknown. TCRdb re-called the RACE reads through MiXCR, storing one row per CDR3 protein. The table has some 380,000 distinct CDR3 sequences, nearly 5% seen once. Trimming took 5 bases from V and 6 from J, leaving 14 bases between them. The CDR3 runs to 14 residues. Germline CDR1 is SGHTA and CDR2 is FQGNSA. Time point specified: patch test 1, 2 weeks after DPC sensitization. Treatment given: therapeutic diphenylcyclopropenone sensitization with weekly scalp DPC. Total RNA extraction was carried out from unfractionated whole blood. The entry originates in a study of human T cells and chemical hapten exposure. Findings of the study overall: Compared with pre-sensitization or healthy control sets, expanded TCRs clustered more.

The sample here was whole blood, taken in connection with sensitization to the hapten diphenylcyclopropenone (DPC). The source is a woman aged 45-59 years with alopecia areata. Some clones in this sample may be carry-over from other donors' samples. The chain carries TRBV7-2 and TRBJ1-5; tentatively, D is TRBD1 (6 bases). The CDR3 spells CASSPGDNIQPQHF. DNA for the CDR3: TGTGCCAGCAGCCCGGGGGACAATATTCAGCCCCAGCATTTT.